This T cell receptor (beta chain) originates from a study of CD8 T cells in ankylosing spondylitis. Worth noting for this clonotype: Its specificity is unknown.

The CDR3 sequence is 15 residues long. V lost 4 bases, J lost 6 bases, and 18 bases lay in between. The germline gives CDR1 SGDLS, CDR2 YYNGEE. Study observations and caveats: There was reportedly significant enrichment of clones that were disease-linked in matched ankylosing spondylitis synovial fluid. Within ankylosing spondylitis blood, a TCR beta motif made up of eight highly homologous variants appeared to be characteristic. Disease-linked clones had a CD8+ phenotype and relatively low frequency in peripheral blood.

Using its own MiXCR run on the 5' RACE reads, TCRdb lists one record per CDR3 protein. The data hold approximately 220,000 distinct CDR3 sequences, with about 16% observed a single time. This chain links TRBV9 with TRBJ2-3, with D possibly called TRBD1 or TRBD2 (5 bases each). The TCR comes from a male donor with ankylosing spondylitis. The sequenced sample was blood, either unsorted or a sorted T cell fraction (not recorded which). CDR3 in DNA: TGTGCCAGCAGCATAGGGACCTCTCCGGGGGATACGCAGTATTTT. The encoded protein is CASSIGTSPGDTQYF.